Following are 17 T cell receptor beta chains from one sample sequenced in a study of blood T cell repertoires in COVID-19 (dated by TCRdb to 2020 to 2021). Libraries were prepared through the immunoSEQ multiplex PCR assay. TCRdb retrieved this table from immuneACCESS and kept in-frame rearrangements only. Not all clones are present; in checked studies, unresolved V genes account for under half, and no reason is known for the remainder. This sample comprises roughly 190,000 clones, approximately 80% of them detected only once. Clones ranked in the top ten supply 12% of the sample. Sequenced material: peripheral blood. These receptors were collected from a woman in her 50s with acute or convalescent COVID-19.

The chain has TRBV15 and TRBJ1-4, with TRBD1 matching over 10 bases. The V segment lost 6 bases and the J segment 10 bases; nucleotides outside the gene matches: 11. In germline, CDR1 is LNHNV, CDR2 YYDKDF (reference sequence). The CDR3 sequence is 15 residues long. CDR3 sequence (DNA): TGTGCCACCAGTTCTCCCGGGACAGGGGCCGGAAAACTGTTTTTT. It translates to CATSSPGTGAGKLFF.

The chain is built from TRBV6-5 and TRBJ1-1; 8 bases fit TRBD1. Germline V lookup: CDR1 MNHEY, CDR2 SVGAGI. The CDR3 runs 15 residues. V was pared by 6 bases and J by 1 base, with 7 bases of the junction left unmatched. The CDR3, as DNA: TGTGCCAGCAGGATATTTGACAGGGGGAACACTGAAGCTTTCTTT. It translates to CASRIFDRGNTEAFF.

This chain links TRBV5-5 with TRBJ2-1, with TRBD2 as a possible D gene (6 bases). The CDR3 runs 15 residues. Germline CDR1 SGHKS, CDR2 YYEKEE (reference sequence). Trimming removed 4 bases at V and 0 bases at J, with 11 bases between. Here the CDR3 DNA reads TGTGCCAGCAGCATAAGGGACTTCTCCTACAATGAGCAGTTCTTC. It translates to CASSIRDFSYNEQFF.

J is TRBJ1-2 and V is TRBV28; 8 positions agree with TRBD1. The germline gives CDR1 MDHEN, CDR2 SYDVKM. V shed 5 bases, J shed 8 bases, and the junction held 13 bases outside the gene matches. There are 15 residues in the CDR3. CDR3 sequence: CASSVLGSGGYGYTF. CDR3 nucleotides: TGTGCCAGCAGTGTTTTGGGCTCAGGGGGCTACGGCTACACCTTC.

In DNA, the CDR3 is TGTGCCAGCACCCCCAGCAGCGACACAGATACGCAGTATTTT. Translated, it gives CASTPSSDTDTQYF. This chain links TRBV5-4 with TRBJ2-3; D unclear. Germline CDR1 and CDR2: SGHNT and YYREEE (reference sequence). The CDR3 is 14 residues long. The V end was cut by 6 bases, the J end by 2 bases, with 13 bases between.

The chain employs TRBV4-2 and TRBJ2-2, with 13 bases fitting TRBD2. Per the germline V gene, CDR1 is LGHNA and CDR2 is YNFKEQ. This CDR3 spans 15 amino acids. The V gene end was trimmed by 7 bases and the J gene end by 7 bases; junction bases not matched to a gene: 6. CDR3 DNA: TGTGCCAGCACGGGACTAGCGGGGTCTAACGGGGAGCTGTTTTTT. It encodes CASTGLAGSNGELFF.

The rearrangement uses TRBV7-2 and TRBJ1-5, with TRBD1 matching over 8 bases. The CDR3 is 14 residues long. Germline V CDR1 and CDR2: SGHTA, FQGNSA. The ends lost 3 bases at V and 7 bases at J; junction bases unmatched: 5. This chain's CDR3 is CASSLTGVGQPQHF. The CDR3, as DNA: TGTGCCAGCAGCTTGACAGGGGTAGGCCAGCCCCAGCATTTT.

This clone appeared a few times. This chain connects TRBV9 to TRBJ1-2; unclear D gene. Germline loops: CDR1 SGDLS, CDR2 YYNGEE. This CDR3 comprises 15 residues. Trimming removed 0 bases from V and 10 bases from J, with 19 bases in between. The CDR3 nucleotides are TGTGCCAGCAGCGTAGCCCCCGGACTTCGGCGGGACTACACCTTC. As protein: CASSVAPGLRRDYTF.

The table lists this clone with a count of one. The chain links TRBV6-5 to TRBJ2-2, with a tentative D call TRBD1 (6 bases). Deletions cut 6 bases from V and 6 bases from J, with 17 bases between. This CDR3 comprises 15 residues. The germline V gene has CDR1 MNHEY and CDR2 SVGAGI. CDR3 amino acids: CASRNLGAPPGELFF. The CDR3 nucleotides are TGTGCCAGCAGGAATTTGGGGGCCCCCCCCGGGGAGCTGTTTTTT.

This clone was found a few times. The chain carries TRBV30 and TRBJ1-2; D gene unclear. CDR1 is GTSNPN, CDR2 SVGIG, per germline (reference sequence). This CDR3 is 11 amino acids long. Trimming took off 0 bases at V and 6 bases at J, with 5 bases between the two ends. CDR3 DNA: TGTGCCTGGAGTGTAACGGATGGCTACACCTTC. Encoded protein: CAWSVTDGYTF.

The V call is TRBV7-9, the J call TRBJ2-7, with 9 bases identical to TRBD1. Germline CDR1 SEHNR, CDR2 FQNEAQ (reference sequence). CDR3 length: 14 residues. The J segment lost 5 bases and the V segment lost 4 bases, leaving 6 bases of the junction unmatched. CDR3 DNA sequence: TGTGCCAGCAGCTCTTCCGGGACAGGGAACGAGCAGTACTTC. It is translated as CASSSSGTGNEQYF.

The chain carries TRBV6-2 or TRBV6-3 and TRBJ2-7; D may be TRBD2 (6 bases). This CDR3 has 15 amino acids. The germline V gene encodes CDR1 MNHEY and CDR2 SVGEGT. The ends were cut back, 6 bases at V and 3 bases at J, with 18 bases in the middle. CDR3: CASSPNHRGFYEQYF. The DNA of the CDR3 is TGTGCCAGCAGCCCCAACCACCGGGGGTTCTACGAGCAGTACTTC.

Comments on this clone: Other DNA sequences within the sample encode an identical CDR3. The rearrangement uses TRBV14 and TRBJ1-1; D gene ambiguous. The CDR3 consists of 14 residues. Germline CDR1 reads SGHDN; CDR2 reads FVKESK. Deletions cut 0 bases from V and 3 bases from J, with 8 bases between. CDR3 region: CASSQDREDTEAFF. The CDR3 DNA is TGTGCCAGCAGCCAAGATAGGGAGGACACTGAAGCTTTCTTT.

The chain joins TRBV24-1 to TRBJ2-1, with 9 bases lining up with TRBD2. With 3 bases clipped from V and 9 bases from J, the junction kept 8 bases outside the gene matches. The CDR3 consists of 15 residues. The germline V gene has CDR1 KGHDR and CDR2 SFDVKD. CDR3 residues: CATSDPGLANREQFF. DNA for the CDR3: TGTGCCACCAGTGATCCCGGACTAGCGAACCGTGAGCAGTTCTTC.

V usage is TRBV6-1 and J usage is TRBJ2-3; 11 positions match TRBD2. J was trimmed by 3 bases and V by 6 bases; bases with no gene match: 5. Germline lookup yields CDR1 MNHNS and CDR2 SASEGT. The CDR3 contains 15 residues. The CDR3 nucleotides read TGTGCCAGCAGCAATAGCGGGAGGGGGACAGATACGCAGTATTTT. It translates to CASSNSGRGTDTQYF.

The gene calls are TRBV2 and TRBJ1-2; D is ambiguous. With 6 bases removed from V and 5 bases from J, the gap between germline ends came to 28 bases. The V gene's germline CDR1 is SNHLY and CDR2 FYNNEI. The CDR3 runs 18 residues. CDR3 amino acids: CASRDPGFQGSPGYGYTF. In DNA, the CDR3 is TGTGCCAGCAGGGACCCGGGATTTCAAGGGTCCCCCGGGTATGGCTACACCTTC.

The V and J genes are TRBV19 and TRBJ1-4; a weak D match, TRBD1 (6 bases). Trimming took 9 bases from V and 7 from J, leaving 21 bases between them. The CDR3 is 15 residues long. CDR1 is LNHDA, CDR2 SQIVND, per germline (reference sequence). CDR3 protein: CASRNYGQGIEKLFF. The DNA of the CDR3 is TGTGCCAGCAGGAATTACGGGCAGGGGATTGAAAAACTGTTTTTT.